A selection of T cell receptor beta chains follows, all from one sample in a study of OX40 agonist ivuxolimab in advanced cancers. Some clones are missing from TCRdb's copy, which holds only in-frame ones; the method was immunoSEQ multiplex PCR. The top ten clones hold approximately 2.6% of a sample with some 70,000 clones, about nine tenths of them seen once. The sequences come from CD4+ or CD8+ T cells sorted from blood, collected in a trial of the OX40 agonist ivuxolimab. The receptors here all came from an adult with an advanced solid tumor such as melanoma, head and neck, liver or kidney cancer. CDR3s include the opening cysteine and the closing phenylalanine or tryptophan. A D gene is named only where the DNA matches it firmly. A row's size may be missing; if present it is once, few, many or a size class.

J | size | D | V | CDR3 | DNA
TRBJ1-6 | NA | NA | TRBV6-5 | CASSYEYGRGLHF | TGTGCCAGCAGTTACGAGTACGGTCGGGGCCTCCACTTT
TRBJ1-1 | NA | NA | TRBV28 | CASSLTGTTEAFF | TGTGCCAGCAGTTTAACGGGGACCACTGAAGCTTTCTTT
TRBJ1-2 | NA | TRBD1 | TRBV19 | CASRTGDYGYTF | TGTGCCAGTCGGACAGGGGACTATGGCTACACCTTC
TRBJ2-1 | NA | TRBD2 | TRBV30 | CAWSSGGGANEQFF | TGTGCCTGGAGCAGTGGCGGGGGGGCTAATGAGCAGTTCTTC
TRBJ2-2 | NA | NA | TRBV6-1 | CASRTLNQGELFF | TGTGCCAGCCGGACTCTCAATCAGGGGGAGCTGTTTTTT
TRBJ2-1 | NA | NA | TRBV2 | CASRRDSGWEQFF | TGTGCCAGCAGGAGGGACAGCGGGTGGGAGCAGTTCTTC
TRBJ2-2 | NA | NA | TRBV27 | CASSLNPGYTGELFF | TGTGCCAGCAGTTTAAACCCGGGTTACACCGGGGAGCTGTTTTTT
TRBJ2-3 | once | TRBD2 | TRBV30 | CAWSRGLEDTQYF | TGTGCCTGGAGTCGTGGACTAGAGGATACGCAGTATTTT
TRBJ1-1 | once | TRBD1 | TRBV6-1 | CASKGGLYTEAFF | TGTGCCAGCAAAGGGGGCTTGTACACTGAAGCTTTCTTT
TRBJ2-1 | once | TRBD2 | TRBV18 | CASSPRTSEYNEQFF | TGTGCCAGCTCACCGAGGACTAGCGAATACAATGAGCAGTTCTTC
TRBJ2-3 | NA | TRBD1 | TRBV6-1 | CASRQGGSSTDTQYF | TGTGCCAGCAGACAGGGGGGCTCTAGCACAGATACGCAGTATTTT
TRBJ2-5 | NA | TRBD2 | TRBV7-7 | CASSKAGGPETQYF | TGTGCCAGCAGCAAAGCGGGGGGACCAGAGACCCAGTACTTC
TRBJ1-5 | NA | TRBD1 | TRBV18 | CASSPRGQGPTSNQPQHF | TGTGCCAGCTCCCCAAGGGGACAGGGGCCCACTAGCAATCAGCCCCAGCATTTT
TRBJ2-7 | NA | NA | TRBV7-3 | CASSFDGHRNEQYF | TGTGCCAGCAGCTTCGACGGTCACCGCAACGAGCAGTACTTC
TRBJ1-3 | NA | NA | TRBV4-1 | CASSGGGSGNTIYF | TGCGCCAGCAGCGGCGGGGGGTCTGGAAACACCATATATTTT
TRBJ2-4 | NA | TRBD2 | TRBV10-3 | CAISGLAGGLLAKNIQYF | TGTGCCATCAGTGGACTAGCGGGAGGCCTCCTAGCCAAAAACATTCAGTACTTC
TRBJ2-2 | NA | NA | TRBV19 | CASRGTHTGELFF | TGTGCCAGTAGGGGCACCCACACCGGGGAGCTGTTTTTT
TRBJ2-5 | NA | TRBD1 | TRBV5-1 | CASSLAGDRDGETQYF | TGCGCCAGCAGCTTGGCCGGGGACAGGGATGGAGAGACCCAGTACTTC
TRBJ1-1 | NA | NA | TRBV6-1 | CASSEVRGNEAFF | TGTGCCAGCAGTGAGGTCCGGGGGAATGAAGCTTTCTTT